The entry that follows covers one TCR beta chain sequence. Its antigen specificity is not known. Per-nucleotide qualities are absent, and no much larger clonotype sits a single base away. The collaborating institutions used their own protocols to collect whole blood in K2EDTA tubes. For TCRbeta analysis, collaborators shipped samples as frozen whole blood, isolated PBMCs, or DNA extracted from either of those sample types. V sheds 6 bases and J sheds 0 bases, leaving 13 bases between their ends. Including cysteine and phenylalanine, the CDR3 has 15 amino acids. The kept DNA is CDR3 alone, 45 bases in frame from the first base. In the germline V gene (reference sequence), CDR1 corresponds to SGHAT and CDR2 to FQDESV. This record belongs to a study of blood T cell repertoires in COVID-19 (TCRdb year 2020). Looking at the study overall: Samples covering the acute and convalescent phases of COVID-19 were provided by collaborators in the United States, Italy and Spain. Nearly every sample came with metadata listing a de-identified subject ID, COVID-19 status, age in years and sex. Samples were obtained from the ongoing ImmuneRACE study (first 160 participants) and from some 1,300 subjects provided by 6 global collaborators. The material from the prospective study consisted of cDNA or gDNA derived from T cells, B-cell-depleted T cells, or PBMCs. The dataset comprised deeply sampled blood TCRbeta repertoires from subjects exposed to, actively infected with, or recovered from COVID-19. Where available, HLA class I and class II types were taken from metadata supplied by the sample provider and were not determined by assay-based typing. A freely available public database, intended as a resource for researchers studying the immune response to SARS-CoV-2, is where the repertoires were released. Results the study describes overall, beyond this receptor: The amount of clinical and demographic metadata varied by source and participant and was provided uncurated.

The immunoSEQ Assay, a bias-controlled multiplex PCR, was used to amplify TCRbeta CDR3 regions from genomic DNA. For the original study's pipeline: Nucleated cell counts per sample were estimated from amplification of reference gene primers within the assay. To quantify the absolute abundance of each unique TCRbeta CDR3 rearrangement, sequence reads were collapsed and filtered. For each sample, productive Simpson clonality was calculated as the square root of Simpson's diversity index over productive rearrangements. TCRdb took this table from immuneACCESS and kept in-frame rearrangements with V and J called. Such tables lack part of the clones; where checked against another copy, unresolved V genes explain under half of the gap, and the rest is unexplained. V and J calls and clone size are given by that table; D and trimming were obtained from the DNA. The sample table lists 120,000 to 150,000 clones, roughly 85% of them with a count of one. About 2.6% of the sample rests with the top ten.

Here the chain combines TRBV11-1 and TRBJ2-3; the D gene is perhaps TRBD1, on 5 matching bases. The clonotype comes from a human donor with acute or convalescent COVID-19. The donor label of this sample is uncertain. The sequenced sample consisted of peripheral blood. The CDR3 reads as follows: CASSRQSASTDTQYF. The DNA reads as follows: TGTGCCAGCAGTCGACAGTCAGCTAGCACAGATACGCAGTATTTT.